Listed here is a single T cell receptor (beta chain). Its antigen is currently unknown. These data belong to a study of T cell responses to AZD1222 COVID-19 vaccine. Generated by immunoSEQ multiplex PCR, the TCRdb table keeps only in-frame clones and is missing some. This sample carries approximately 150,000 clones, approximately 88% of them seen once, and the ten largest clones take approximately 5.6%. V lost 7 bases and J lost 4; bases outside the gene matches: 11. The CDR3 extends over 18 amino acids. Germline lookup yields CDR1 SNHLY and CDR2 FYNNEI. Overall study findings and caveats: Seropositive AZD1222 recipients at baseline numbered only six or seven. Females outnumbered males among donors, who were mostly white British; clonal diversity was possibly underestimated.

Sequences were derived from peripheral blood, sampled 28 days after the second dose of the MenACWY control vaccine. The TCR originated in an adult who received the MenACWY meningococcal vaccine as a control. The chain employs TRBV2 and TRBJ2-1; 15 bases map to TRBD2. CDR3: CASNSMGLAGGSYNEQFF. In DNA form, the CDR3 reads TGTGCCAGCAATAGTATGGGACTAGCGGGAGGTTCGTACAATGAGCAGTTCTTC.